This T cell receptor (beta chain) appears in the sequencing data of a study of CD8+ T cells in alopecia areata. Study findings and constraints: Lesional scalp, especially alopecia totalis/universalis, showed higher clonality than normal scalp.

Details on this clone: Its target is unknown.

The CDR3 loop spans 13 amino acids. The V gene's germline CDR1 is GTSNPN and CDR2 SVGIG (reference sequence). Trimming took off 2 bases at V and 3 bases at J, with 11 bases between the two ends. RNA extraction and reverse transcription yielded cDNA as sequencing template. This table comes from immunoSEQ multiplex PCR, and its TCRdb copy is limited to in-frame clones, with some not included. This table holds about 11,000 clones, under 65% found once. Lesional scalp tissue (obtained by punch biopsy) and peripheral blood were collected from alopecia areata patients. This TCR was recovered from a human donor with alopecia areata. The rearrangement uses TRBV30 and TRBJ2-7; a weak D match, TRBD1 (5 bases). The material sequenced was skin. The CDR3 DNA sequence: TGTGCCTGGAGTCCGACAGCCTACTACGAGCAGTACTTC. Translation: CAWSPTAYYEQYF.